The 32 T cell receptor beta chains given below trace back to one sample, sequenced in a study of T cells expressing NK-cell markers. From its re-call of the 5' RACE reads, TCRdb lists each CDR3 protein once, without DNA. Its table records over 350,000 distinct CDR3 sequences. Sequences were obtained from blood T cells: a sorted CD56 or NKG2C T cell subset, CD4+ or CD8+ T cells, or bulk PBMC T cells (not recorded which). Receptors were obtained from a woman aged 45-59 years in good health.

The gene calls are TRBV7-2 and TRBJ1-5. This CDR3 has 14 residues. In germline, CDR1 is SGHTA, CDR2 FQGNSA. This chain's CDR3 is CASTAGQSNQPQHF.

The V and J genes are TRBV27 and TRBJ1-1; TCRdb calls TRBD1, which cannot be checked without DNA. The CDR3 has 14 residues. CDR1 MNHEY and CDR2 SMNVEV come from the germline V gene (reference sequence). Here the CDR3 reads CASSMGRSNTEAFF.

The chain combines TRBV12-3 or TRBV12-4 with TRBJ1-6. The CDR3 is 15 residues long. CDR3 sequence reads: CASQRNRNVNSPLHF.

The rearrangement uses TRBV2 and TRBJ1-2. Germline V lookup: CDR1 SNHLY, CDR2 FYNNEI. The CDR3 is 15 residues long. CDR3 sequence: CASDGRGLWDYGYTF.

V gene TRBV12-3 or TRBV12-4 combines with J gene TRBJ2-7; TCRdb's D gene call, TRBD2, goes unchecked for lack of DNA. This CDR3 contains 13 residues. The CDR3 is CASSWRSLKEQYF.

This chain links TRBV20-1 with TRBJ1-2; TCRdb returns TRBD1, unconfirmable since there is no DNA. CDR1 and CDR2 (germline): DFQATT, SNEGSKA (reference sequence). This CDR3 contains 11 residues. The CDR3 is CSASPGSGYTF.

The CDR3 is CASKWDLIAKNIQYF. V is TRBV2 and J is TRBJ2-4. The CDR3 consists of 15 residues. CDR1 and CDR2 (germline): SNHLY, FYNNEI.

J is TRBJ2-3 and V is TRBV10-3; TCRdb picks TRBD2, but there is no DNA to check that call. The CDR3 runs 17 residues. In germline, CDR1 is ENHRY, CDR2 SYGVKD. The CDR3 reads CAISDPGLAGGKDTQYF.

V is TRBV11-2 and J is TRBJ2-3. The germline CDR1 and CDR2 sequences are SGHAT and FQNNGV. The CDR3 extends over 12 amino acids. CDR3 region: CASSDLTDTQYF.

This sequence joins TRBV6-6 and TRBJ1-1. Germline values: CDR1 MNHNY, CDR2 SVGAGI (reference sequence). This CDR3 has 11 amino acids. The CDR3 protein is CASSGWAEAFF.

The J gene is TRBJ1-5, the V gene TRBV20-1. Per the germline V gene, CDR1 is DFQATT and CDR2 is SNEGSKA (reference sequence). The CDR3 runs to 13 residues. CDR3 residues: CSAREGNYQPQHF.

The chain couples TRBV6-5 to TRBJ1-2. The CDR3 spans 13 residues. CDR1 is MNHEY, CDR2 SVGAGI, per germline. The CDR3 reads CASSRTVNYGYTF.

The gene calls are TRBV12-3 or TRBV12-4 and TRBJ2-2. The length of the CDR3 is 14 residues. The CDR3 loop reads CASRLSSNTGELFF.

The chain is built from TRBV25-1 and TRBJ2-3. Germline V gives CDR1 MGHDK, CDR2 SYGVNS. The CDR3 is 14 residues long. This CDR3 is CASSEEEGTDTQYF. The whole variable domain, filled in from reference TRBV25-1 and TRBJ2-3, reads EADIYQTPRYLVIGTGKKITLECSQTMGHDKMYWYQQDPGMELHLIHYSYGVNSTEKGDLSSESTVSRIRTEHFPLTLESARPSHTSQYLCASSEEEGTDTQYFGPGTRLTVL.

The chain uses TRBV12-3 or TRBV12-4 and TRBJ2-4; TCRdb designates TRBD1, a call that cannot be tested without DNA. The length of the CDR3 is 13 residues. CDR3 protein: CASSRQGKNIQYF.

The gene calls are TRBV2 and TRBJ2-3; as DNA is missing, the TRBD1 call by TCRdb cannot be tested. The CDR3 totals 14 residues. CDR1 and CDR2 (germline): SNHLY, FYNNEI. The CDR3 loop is CASSPLGGADTQYF.

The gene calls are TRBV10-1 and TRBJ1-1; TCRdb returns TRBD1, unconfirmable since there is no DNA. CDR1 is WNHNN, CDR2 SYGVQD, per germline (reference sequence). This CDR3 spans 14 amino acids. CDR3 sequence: CASSDSGTGAKAFF.

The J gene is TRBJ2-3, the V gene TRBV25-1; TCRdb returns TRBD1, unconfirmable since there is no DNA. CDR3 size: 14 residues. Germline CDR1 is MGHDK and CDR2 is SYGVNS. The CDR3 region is CASRRQGGTDTQYF. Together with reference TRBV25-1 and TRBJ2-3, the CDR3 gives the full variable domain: EADIYQTPRYLVIGTGKKITLECSQTMGHDKMYWYQQDPGMELHLIHYSYGVNSTEKGDLSSESTVSRIRTEHFPLTLESARPSHTSQYLCASRRQGGTDTQYFGPGTRLTVL.

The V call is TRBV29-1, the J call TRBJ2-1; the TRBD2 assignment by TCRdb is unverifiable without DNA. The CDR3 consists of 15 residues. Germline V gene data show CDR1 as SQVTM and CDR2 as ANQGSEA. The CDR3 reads CSVGGYVPEDNEQFF.

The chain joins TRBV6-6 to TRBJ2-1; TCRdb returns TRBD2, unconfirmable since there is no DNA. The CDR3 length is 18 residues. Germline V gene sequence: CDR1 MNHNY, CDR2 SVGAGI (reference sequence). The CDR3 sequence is CASRRLAGGPTHPNEQFF.

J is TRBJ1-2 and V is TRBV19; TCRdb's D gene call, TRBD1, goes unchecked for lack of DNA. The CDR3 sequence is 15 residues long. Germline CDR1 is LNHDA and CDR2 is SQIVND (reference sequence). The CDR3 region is CASSLPTGANYGYTF. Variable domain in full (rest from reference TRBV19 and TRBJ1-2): DGGITQSPKYLFRKEGQNVTLSCEQNLNHDAMYWYRQDPGQGLRLIYYSQIVNDFQKGDIAEGYSVSREKKESFPLTVTSAQKNPTAFYLCASSLPTGANYGYTFGSGTRLTVV.

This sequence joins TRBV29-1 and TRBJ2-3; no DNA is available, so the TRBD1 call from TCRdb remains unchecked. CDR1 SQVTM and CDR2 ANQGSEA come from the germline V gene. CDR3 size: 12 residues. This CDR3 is CSVTRAPGTQYF.

The CDR3 protein is CASSQPGGLGEQYF. The rearrangement uses TRBV4-1 and TRBJ2-7; TCRdb proposes TRBD2, but this gene call is untestable without DNA. CDR1 is MGHRA and CDR2 is YSYEKL in the germline V gene. The CDR3 has 14 residues.

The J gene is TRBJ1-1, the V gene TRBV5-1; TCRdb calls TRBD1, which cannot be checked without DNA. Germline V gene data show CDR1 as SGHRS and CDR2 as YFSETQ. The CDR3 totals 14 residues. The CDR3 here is CASSPSTENTEAFF.

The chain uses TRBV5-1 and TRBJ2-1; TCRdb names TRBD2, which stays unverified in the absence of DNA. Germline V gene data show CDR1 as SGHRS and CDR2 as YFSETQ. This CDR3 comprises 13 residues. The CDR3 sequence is CASSAGLSSEQFF.

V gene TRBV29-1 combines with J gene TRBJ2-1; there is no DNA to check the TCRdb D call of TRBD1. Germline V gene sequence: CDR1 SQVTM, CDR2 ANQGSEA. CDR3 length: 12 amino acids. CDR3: CSVGFGASYQFF.

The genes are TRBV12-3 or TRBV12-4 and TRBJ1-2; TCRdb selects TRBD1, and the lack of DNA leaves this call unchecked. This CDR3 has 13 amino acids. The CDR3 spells CATTPATNYGYTF.

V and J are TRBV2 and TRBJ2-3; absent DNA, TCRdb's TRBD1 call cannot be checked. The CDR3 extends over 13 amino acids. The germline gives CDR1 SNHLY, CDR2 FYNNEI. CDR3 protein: CASRPHAPDTQYF.

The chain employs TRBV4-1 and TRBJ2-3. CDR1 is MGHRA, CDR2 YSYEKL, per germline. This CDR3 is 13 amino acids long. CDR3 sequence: CASSQAHQDTQYF.

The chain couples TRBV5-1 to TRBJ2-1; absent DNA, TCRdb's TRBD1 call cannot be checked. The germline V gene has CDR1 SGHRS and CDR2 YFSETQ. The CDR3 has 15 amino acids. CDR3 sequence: CASSPGTLIPEEQFF.

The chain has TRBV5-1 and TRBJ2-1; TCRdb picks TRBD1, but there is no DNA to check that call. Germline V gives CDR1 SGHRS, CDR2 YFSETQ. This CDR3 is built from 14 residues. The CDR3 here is CASSSTAGVNEQFF.

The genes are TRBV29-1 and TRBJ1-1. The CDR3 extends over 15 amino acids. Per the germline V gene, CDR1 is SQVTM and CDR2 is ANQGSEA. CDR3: CSVTTAGGPNTEAFF.